Below, one T cell receptor beta chain is given with its context. The antigen remains unidentified. This entry comes from a study of identical twins. Study-level findings and limits: For out-of-frame beta sequences, excess twin sharing was weaker. Whereas memory repertoires showed no such difference, abundant cord blood beta clonotypes carried fewer insertions. Researchers reported excess low generation probability among twin-shared out-of-frame alpha sequences.

Unique molecular identifiers were present on the cDNA, and a universal primer site came from template switching. MiXCR, run by TCRdb on the 5' RACE reads, gives a single entry per CDR3 protein. The data contain approximately 1.8 million distinct CDR3 sequences, under 35% of them singletons. Germline CDR1 PRHDT, CDR2 FYEKMQ (reference sequence). The CDR3 is 18 amino acids. This clonotype originated in a newborn girl in good health. The material sequenced was cord blood. The chain uses TRBV13 and TRBJ2-1; 8 bases map to TRBD2. The J call may be incorrect, as the DNA end agrees better with TRBJ2-7. CDR3 protein: CASSLVRLALSSYNEQYF. The CDR3 nucleotides read TGTGCCAGCAGCTTAGTCCGACTAGCGCTAAGCTCCTACAATGAGCAGTACTTC.